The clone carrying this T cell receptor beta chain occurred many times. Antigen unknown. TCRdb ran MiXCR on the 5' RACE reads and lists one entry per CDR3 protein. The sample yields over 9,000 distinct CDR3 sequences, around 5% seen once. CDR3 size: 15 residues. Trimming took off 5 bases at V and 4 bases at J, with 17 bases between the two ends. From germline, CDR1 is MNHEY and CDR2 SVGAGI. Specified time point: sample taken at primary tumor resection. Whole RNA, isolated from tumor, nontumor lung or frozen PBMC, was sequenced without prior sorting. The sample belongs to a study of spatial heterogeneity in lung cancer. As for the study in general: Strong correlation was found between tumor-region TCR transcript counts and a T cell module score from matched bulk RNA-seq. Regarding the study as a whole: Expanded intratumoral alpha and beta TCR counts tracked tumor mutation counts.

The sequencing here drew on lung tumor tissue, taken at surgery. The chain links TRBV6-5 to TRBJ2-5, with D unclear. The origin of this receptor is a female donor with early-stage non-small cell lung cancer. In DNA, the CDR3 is TGTGCCAGCAGTCCCGCCCCCTCAAGTCGAGAGACCCAGTACTTC. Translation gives CASSPAPSSRETQYF.